These 15 T cell receptor beta chains share one sample of origin, sequenced in a study of graft-versus-host responses after intestinal transplantation. TCRdb keeps only in-frame clones here, not all; method: immunoSEQ multiplex PCR. The top ten hold less than 0.6% of the sample, which has 90,000 to 95,000 clones, over 85% seen once. These receptors' antigens are unknown. Sequencing used unstimulated CD8+ T cells sorted from spleen or lymph node cells, obtained before intestinal transplant. Receptors were obtained from a human donor who received an intestinal transplant.

The chain links TRBV27 to TRBJ2-7; perhaps TRBD2 as D (5 bases). The germline V and J ends were trimmed by 3 bases and 3 bases, with 12 bases remaining between them. CDR1 is MNHEY, CDR2 SMNVEV, per germline (reference sequence). This CDR3 comprises 14 residues. The CDR3: CASSFRGIYYEQYF. In nucleotides, the CDR3 is TGTGCCAGCAGTTTTCGAGGGATTTACTACGAGCAGTACTTC.

The chain recombines TRBV18 with TRBJ2-2; TRBD1 is a possible D gene (6 bases). CDR3 length equals 17 residues. The V gene's germline CDR1 is KGHSH and CDR2 LQKENI. Trimming removed 2 bases at V and 4 bases at J, with 17 bases between. The CDR3 DNA follows: TGTGCCAGCTCACCATCTCCGCGGACAGACATCACCGGGGAGCTGTTTTTT. It translates to CASSPSPRTDITGELFF.

The rearrangement uses TRBV19 and TRBJ1-5; D remains unclear. The V gene's germline CDR1 is LNHDA and CDR2 SQIVND (reference sequence). V gave up 1 base and J gave up 0 bases, with 16 bases separating them. The CDR3 covers 18 residues. CDR3 nucleotides: TGTGCCAGTAGTATAGTGGGTTACACGGGTTATAGCAATCAGCCCCAGCATTTT. Translation: CASSIVGYTGYSNQPQHF.

The V and J genes are TRBV7-2 and TRBJ2-7; D is possibly TRBD1 (6 bases). Trimming took off 7 bases at V and 4 bases at J, with 14 bases between the two ends. Germline V gene data show CDR1 as SGHTA and CDR2 as FQGNSA. CDR3 length equals 13 residues. The chain's CDR3 is CASTVPGVYEQYF. The CDR3 DNA reads as TGTGCCAGCACCGTTCCAGGGGTGTACGAGCAGTACTTC. Based on the CDR3 plus reference TRBV7-2 and TRBJ2-7, the full variable domain is GAGVSQSPSNKVTEKGKDVELRCDPISGHTALYWYRQSLGQGLEFLIYFQGNSAPDKSGLPSDRFSAERTGGSVSTLTIQRTQQEDSAVYLCASTVPGVYEQYFGPGTRLTVT.

This chain connects TRBV6-5 to TRBJ1-1, with a tentative D call TRBD1 (6 bases). The CDR3 is 14 amino acids. Germline V gene sequence: CDR1 MNHEY, CDR2 SVGAGI. The V end lost 6 bases, the J end lost 3 bases, and 14 bases lay between the germline ends. Here the CDR3 DNA reads TGTGCCAGCAGCACAACAGGGTTGGACACTGAAGCTTTCTTT. It codes for CASSTTGLDTEAFF.

The chain employs TRBV13 and TRBJ2-1; possibly TRBD2 for D (6 bases). CDR1 is PRHDT, CDR2 FYEKMQ, per germline (reference sequence). Trimming took off 5 bases at V and 6 bases at J, with 17 bases between the two ends. CDR3 length: 15 residues. This chain's CDR3 is CASSQPPGTFNEQFF. CDR3 sequence (DNA): TGTGCCAGCAGCCAGCCTCCCGGGACTTTCAATGAGCAGTTCTTC. Filled out from reference TRBV13 and TRBJ2-1, the complete variable domain reads AAGVIQSPRHLIKEKRETATLKCYPIPRHDTVYWYQQGPGQDPQFLISFYEKMQSDKGSIPDRFSAQQFSDYHSELNMSSLELGDSALYFCASSQPPGTFNEQFFGPGTRLTVL.

The chain carries TRBV7-9 and TRBJ1-5; D is possibly TRBD1 (5 bases). The CDR3 is 15 amino acids. Germline CDR1 reads SEHNR; CDR2 reads FQNEAQ (reference sequence). V lost 5 bases and J lost 2, with 13 bases in between. The CDR3 sequence: CASSQAGPGNQPQHF. As DNA, the CDR3 is TGTGCCAGCAGCCAGGCGGGGCCTGGCAATCAGCCCCAGCATTTT.

The chain uses TRBV7-9 and TRBJ1-6; 7 bases agree with TRBD1. CDR1 is SEHNR and CDR2 is FQNEAQ in the germline V gene (reference sequence). This CDR3 has 15 amino acids. V lost 5 bases and J lost 5; bases outside the gene matches: 6. In nucleotides, the CDR3 is TGTGCCAGCAGCCAAACCGGGACAGATAATTCACCCCTCCACTTT. Its translation is CASSQTGTDNSPLHF. Supplemented by reference TRBV7-9 and TRBJ1-6, the full variable domain reads DTGVSQNPRHKITKRGQNVTFRCDPISEHNRLYWYRQTLGQGPEFLTYFQNEAQLEKSRLLSDRFSAERPKGSFSTLEIQRTEQGDSAMYLCASSQTGTDNSPLHFGNGTRLTVT.

The chain joins TRBV2 to TRBJ1-2; 9 bases are a match to TRBD1. The CDR3 consists of 15 residues. Germline-derived CDR1 and CDR2 are SNHLY and FYNNEI. The V and J ends lost 8 bases and 8 bases, in that order; junction bases with no gene match: 15. CDR3 sequence reads: CASFKWTQGAIGYTF. DNA of the CDR3: TGTGCCAGCTTTAAGTGGACACAGGGGGCAATCGGCTACACCTTC.

The genes are TRBV7-2 and TRBJ1-3; the D gene is possibly TRBD1 (5 bases). V lost 5 bases and J lost 0, with 11 bases in between. CDR3 length: 15 residues. In germline, CDR1 is SGHTA, CDR2 FQGNSA. Written as DNA, the CDR3 is TGTGCCAGCAGCGTAACAGGTTACTCTGGAAACACCATATATTTT. Its translation: CASSVTGYSGNTIYF.

The chain couples TRBV19 to TRBJ1-6; weak D call: TRBD1 (6 bases). The ends were cut back, 3 bases at V and 6 bases at J, with 12 bases in the middle. The germline V gene encodes CDR1 LNHDA and CDR2 SQIVND (reference sequence). The CDR3 is made up of 15 amino acids. The CDR3 DNA reads as TGTGCCAGTAGTATGGGGATAGGGGGTAATTCACCCCTCCACTTT. Its translation is CASSMGIGGNSPLHF.

The chain combines TRBV27 with TRBJ2-7; D call uncertain. The CDR3 is 17 residues long. CDR1 MNHEY and CDR2 SMNVEV come from the germline V gene (reference sequence). The germline V and J ends were trimmed by 2 bases and 2 bases, with 19 bases remaining between them. This CDR3 is CASSLPTLGTVTYEQYF. In nucleotides, the CDR3 is TGTGCCAGCAGTTTACCGACGCTAGGAACTGTGACCTACGAGCAGTACTTC.

This rearrangement joins TRBV27 to TRBJ1-6, with D maybe TRBD1 (6 bases). The germline gives CDR1 MNHEY, CDR2 SMNVEV (reference sequence). V was clipped by 6 bases and J by 9 bases, with 21 bases between them. The CDR3 spans 16 residues. The CDR3 reads CASRPLRGGWGSPLHF. The DNA for the CDR3 is TGTGCCAGCAGACCCTTGAGGGGGGGATGGGGTTCACCCCTCCACTTT.

The chain links TRBV19 to TRBJ1-1; D remains unclear. The CDR3 is 15 amino acids. Per the germline V gene, CDR1 is LNHDA and CDR2 is SQIVND (reference sequence). V lost 1 base and J 0 bases, leaving 9 bases between the germline ends. The CDR3 loop is CASSIVREVNTEAFF. In DNA form, the CDR3 reads TGTGCCAGTAGTATAGTGAGAGAAGTGAACACTGAAGCTTTCTTT.

The J gene is TRBJ2-2, the V gene TRBV7-7; perhaps TRBD2 as D (6 bases). The germline V gene has CDR1 SSHAT and CDR2 FNYEAQ (reference sequence). The CDR3 consists of 15 residues. Trimming removed 1 base at V and 4 bases at J, with 10 bases between. CDR3 amino acids: CASSLGGGATGELFF. In DNA, the CDR3 is TGTGCCAGCAGCTTAGGAGGCGGGGCCACCGGGGAGCTGTTTTTT.